This is a list of T cell receptor beta chains from one sample in a study of CD8 T cells in Susac syndrome. TCRdb passed the immunoSEQ multiplex PCR reads through MiXCR, listing each CDR3 protein once. The table records a few hundred thousand distinct CDR3 sequences, around 85% of them present only once. The source material was CD8+ T cells from PBMCs. These receptors all come from a human donor with multiple sclerosis. The CDR3 runs from the conserved cysteine through the conserved F or W. The order of the fields is D gene, J gene, V gene, clone size, CDR3 protein, CDR3 DNA. D genes are given only for firm matches. Only part of the rows carry a size: once, few, many, or a class if the clone is expanded.

.	TRBJ2-7	TRBV27	once	CASGVGWSYEQYF	TGTGCCAGCGGTGTGGGATGGTCCTACGAGCAGTACTTC
.	TRBJ1-5	TRBV20-1	.	CSARDPGLNQPQHF	TGCAGTGCTAGAGATCCGGGGTTGAATCAGCCCCAGCATTTT
TRBD2	TRBJ2-1	TRBV3-1	.	CASSQGVGSGYYNEQFF	TGTGCCAGCAGCCAAGGTGTGGGTAGCGGGTACTACAATGAGCAGTTCTTC
TRBD1	TRBJ1-2	TRBV6-5	.	CASSYENIQGANYGYTF	TGTGCCAGCAGTTACGAAAATATACAGGGGGCGAACTATGGCTACACCTTC
.	TRBJ1-5	TRBV9	once	CASSGRQPQHF	TGTGCCAGCAGCGGACGACAGCCCCAGCATTTT
.	TRBJ2-2	TRBV12-3/TRBV12-4	.	CASTFSGNLTGELFF	TGTGCCAGCACCTTTTCCGGGAATCTAACCGGGGAGCTGTTTTTT
.	TRBJ2-5	TRBV7-9	.	CASSFRTGWQETQYF	TGTGCCAGCAGCTTTCGGACTGGTTGGCAAGAGACCCAGTACTTC
.	TRBJ2-7	TRBV20-1	.	CSANRVGEQYF	TGCAGTGCTAACAGGGTCGGCGAGCAGTACTTC
TRBD2	TRBJ2-3	TRBV6-5	.	CASSYTFSGRAGTDTQYF	TGTGCCAGCAGCTATACGTTCAGCGGGAGGGCCGGTACAGATACGCAGTATTTT
.	TRBJ2-7	TRBV20-1	.	CSARDLRTEDTYEQYF	TGCAGTGCTAGAGATCTCCGGACAGAAGATACCTACGAGCAGTACTTC
.	TRBJ1-6	TRBV4-1	.	CASSPINSPLHF	TGCGCCAGCAGCCCAATAAATTCACCCCTCCACTTT
.	TRBJ1-2	TRBV19	.	CACSFQGTNYGYTF	TGTGCCTGTTCGTTTCAGGGGACCAACTATGGCTACACCTTC
.	TRBJ2-2	TRBV10-3	.	CAISGGVTGELFF	TGTGCCATCAGTGGAGGAGTCACCGGGGAGCTGTTTTTT
.	TRBJ2-1	TRBV27	.	CASSLSGGWVASNNEQFF	TGTGCCAGCAGTTTATCTGGCGGTTGGGTAGCTTCGAACAATGAGCAGTTCTTC
.	TRBJ1-1	TRBV5-4	.	CASSSTGTITEAFF	TGTGCCAGCAGCTCAACCGGGACAATAACTGAAGCTTTCTTT
TRBD1	TRBJ1-4	TRBV11-1	.	CASSDGTATNEKLFF	TGTGCCAGCAGCGACGGGACAGCAACTAATGAAAAACTGTTTTTT
TRBD1	TRBJ2-2	TRBV14	.	CASSQFTGGNTGELFF	TGTGCCAGCAGCCAATTCACAGGGGGCAACACCGGGGAGCTGTTTTTT
.	TRBJ1-2	TRBV12-3/TRBV12-4	.	CASSSLGGANYGYTF	TGTGCCAGCAGTTCACTGGGGGGGGCTAACTATGGCTACACCTTC
.	TRBJ1-2	TRBV2	.	CASSPRGVNTYGYTF	TGTGCCAGCAGTCCCAGGGGCGTAAACACCTATGGCTACACCTTC
.	TRBJ2-7	TRBV6-2/TRBV6-3	few	CASSSSAAYEQYF	TGTGCCAGCAGTTCTTCCGCGGCCTACGAGCAGTACTTC
.	TRBJ2-1	TRBV3-1	.	CASSQIAISNEQFF	TGTGCCAGCAGCCAAATAGCCATTAGCAATGAGCAGTTCTTC
TRBD1	TRBJ2-7	TRBV28	.	CASSYDRGPYEQYF	TGTGCCAGCAGTTACGACAGGGGGCCGTACGAGCAGTACTTC
.	TRBJ1-2	TRBV4-2	few	CASSQAQGGWYYGYTF	TGTGCCAGCAGCCAAGCCCAGGGAGGGTGGTACTATGGCTACACCTTC
.	TRBJ2-2	TRBV16	.	CASSQIQVYTGELFF	TGTGCCAGCAGCCAAATCCAGGTTTACACCGGGGAGCTGTTTTTT
TRBD1	TRBJ2-5	TRBV28	.	CASSSGGRGETQYF	TGTGCCAGCAGCTCAGGGGGCCGAGGGGAGACCCAGTACTTC
.	TRBJ2-1	TRBV20-1	.	CSARDRGSTYNEQFF	TGCAGTGCTAGAGATCGGGGATCTACCTACAATGAGCAGTTCTTC
.	TRBJ2-7	TRBV27	.	CASSLPGTAGEQYF	TGTGCCAGCAGTTTACCGGGGACGGCCGGCGAGCAGTACTTC
TRBD2	TRBJ2-3	TRBV10-2	.	CATIRTSGEWGTDTQYF	TGCGCCACCATTAGGACTAGCGGAGAGTGGGGCACAGATACGCAGTATTTT